This T cell receptor beta chain originates from a study of Ad26.COV2.S vaccination and SARS-CoV-2 variants. Study summary: Ad26.COV2.S given intramuscularly, once or twice 56 days apart. Whole-study findings and limits: While placebo recipients had lower spike-specific TCR breadth, vaccine recipients had more. Breadth measured for non-spike TCRs was similar across vaccine and placebo recipients.

With respect to this clone: Its antigen is as yet unknown.

Assay: immunoSEQ multiplex PCR; the TCRdb copy retains only in-frame clones and omits some. The top ten clones hold around 6.4% of a sample with about 350,000 clones, around 90% of them seen once. The V gene end was trimmed by 9 bases and the J gene end by 5 bases; junction bases not matched to a gene: 16. The CDR3 has 16 amino acids. From germline, CDR1 is SGHRS and CDR2 YFSETQ. Indicated treatment: approximately 18 received Ad26.COV2.S at low or high dose, single or two shots; about 5 received placebo; per-sample allocation not given. Day 63 after the first vaccine or placebo injection was the time point for sampling.

The J gene is TRBJ1-4, the V gene TRBV5-1; TRBD1 aligns across 7 bases. This clonotype was sampled from a person between 18 and 65 years old who received the Ad26.COV2.S COVID-19 vaccine or a placebo. The specimen was peripheral blood, collected in a trial of Ad26.COV2.S vaccine versus placebo. CDR3 nucleotide sequence: TGCGCCACCAGACAGGGTGGCCGGACCGGCAATGAAAAACTGTTTTTT. Translation gives CATRQGGRTGNEKLFF.